These T cell receptor beta chains were read from a single sample in a study of metastatic and nonmetastatic thyroid tumors. TCRdb re-called clones via MiXCR from the PCR reads. The table shows 15,000 to 20,000 clones, with roughly 26% occurring only once. The material sequenced was adjacent normal tissue. The receptors were sampled from a female donor with papillary thyroid cancer or a benign thyroid nodule (not recorded which). Some clones in this sample may be carry-over from other donors' samples. The CDR3 runs from the conserved cysteine through the conserved F or W. Fields, in order: V gene, J gene, clone size, D gene, CDR3 DNA, CDR3 protein. A D gene is named only where the DNA matches it firmly. Size is omitted from some rows. Given values are once, few, many or a class for expanded clones.

>TRBV6-1|TRBJ2-1|few|-
TGTGCCAGCAGTGATGTAGCGGAGGAGCAGTTCTTC
CASSDVAEEQFF
>TRBV7-9|TRBJ2-7|-|-
TGTGCCAGCAGCTTAGACGGGGGTCTCTACGAGCAGTACTTC
CASSLDGGLYEQYF
>TRBV10-3|TRBJ2-1|-|TRBD2
TGTGCCATCAGTTCTCCGGGACTACACCACAATGAGCAGTTCTTC
CAISSPGLHHNEQFF
>TRBV24-1|TRBJ2-2|-|-
TGTGCCACCTCACAGGGTATTGGCACCGGGGAGCTGTTTTTT
CATSQGIGTGELFF
>TRBV4-2|TRBJ1-2|many|-
TGTGCCAGCAGCCAGCAAAGGGACACCAACTATGGCTACACCTTC
CASSQQRDTNYGYTF
>TRBV7-3|TRBJ2-7|few|-
TGTGCCAGCAGCTTCGGATCAGGGGGGGATTACGAGCAGTACTTC
CASSFGSGGDYEQYF
>TRBV27|TRBJ2-7|few|-
TGTGCCAGCAGTTTCGGCCCCGGCGGCGAGCAGTACTTC
CASSFGPGGEQYF
>TRBV6-1|TRBJ2-2|medium-sized|-
TGTGCCAGCAGTCCCGGGGCGTCCACCGGGGAGCTGTTTTTT
CASSPGASTGELFF
>TRBV6-1|TRBJ1-1|many|-
TGTGCCAGCAGAACCCCCGGGGGGAACACTGAAGCTTTCTTT
CASRTPGGNTEAFF
>TRBV7-2|TRBJ2-3|-|-
TGTGCCAGCAGCTTAGCCCCGACTAGCACAGATACGCAGTATTTT
CASSLAPTSTDTQYF
>TRBV7-3|TRBJ2-3|-|-
TGTGCCAGCAGCCTCCATCCAAGCACAGATACGCAGTATTTT
CASSLHPSTDTQYF
>TRBV28|TRBJ2-3|few|TRBD2
TGTGCCAGCAGTTATGGGACTAGCGGGGTTTTGAGCACATATACGCAGTATTTT
CASSYGTSGVLSTYTQYF
>TRBV5-1|TRBJ2-1|-|-
TGCGCCAGCAGCTTCTCCAGGGGCAGGTCCTACAATGAGCAGTTCTTC
CASSFSRGRSYNEQFF
>TRBV27|TRBJ1-4|-|TRBD1
TGTGCCAGCAGTTTGTGGGGGACAGTGGGAAAACTGTTTTTT
CASSLWGTVGKLFF
>TRBV6-2/TRBV6-3|TRBJ1-1|-|-
TGTGCCAGCAGTTCCTCGGCGGGGGGGACTGAAGCTTTCTTT
CASSSSAGGTEAFF
>TRBV4-1|TRBJ1-4|-|-
TGCGCCAGCAGCCAAGATGTGGACGGGAGGGATGAAAAACTGTTTTTT
CASSQDVDGRDEKLFF
>TRBV2|TRBJ1-2|-|-
TGTGCCAGCAGTGACTCAGGGGGCTACACCTTC
CASSDSGGYTF
>TRBV6-2/TRBV6-3|TRBJ1-1|-|TRBD1
TGTGCCAGGTCGACAGGGACCGCTGAAGCTTTCTTT
CARSTGTAEAFF
>TRBV18|TRBJ1-1|few|-
TGTGCCAGCTCACCAGGGAGGGGCACTGAAGCTTTCTTT
CASSPGRGTEAFF
>TRBV28|TRBJ2-5|-|-
TGTGCCAGCAGTTTATGGAGAGGGGGTGTCGGGACGACCCAAGAGACCCAGTACTTC
CASSLWRGGVGTTQETQYF
>TRBV30|TRBJ1-1|-|-
TGTGCCTGGATCCCGACTAGCGCAGCTTTCTTT
CAWIPTSAAFF
>TRBV27|TRBJ2-3|-|-
TGTGCCAGCAGCGCCAGCTGGCGGACAGATACGCAGTATTTT
CASSASWRTDTQYF
>TRBV6-5|TRBJ2-7|few|-
TGTGCCAGCAGTTACTCCAGGGTCGGGGAGCAGTACTTC
CASSYSRVGEQYF
>TRBV12-3/TRBV12-4|TRBJ2-2|-|TRBD1
TGTGCCAGCACTCTTCGGGGGGACAGGGTTGTCGCCGGGGAGCTGTTTTTT
CASTLRGDRVVAGELFF
>TRBV6-1|TRBJ1-2|many|-
TGTGCCAGCAGTGGTACAGGTGCTGGCTACACCTTC
CASSGTGAGYTF
>TRBV20-1|TRBJ1-1|-|-
TGCAGTGCTAGGGGTGGACGAGCTAGGGTCACTGAAGCTTTCTTT
CSARGGRARVTEAFF
>TRBV28|TRBJ1-6|few|-
TGTGCCAGCAGGCGGGCGGGGCTGAATTCACCCCTCCACTTT
CASRRAGLNSPLHF
>TRBV28|TRBJ2-7|few|-
TGTGCCAGCAGTTCTCTCCTAGCGTTAAGCTCCTACGAGCAGTACTTC
CASSSLLALSSYEQYF